This paragraph covers one TCR beta chain sequence. As for time point: newly diagnosed GD, antithyroid drugs for less than 3 months. Extracted RNA from PBMCs served as the source of the TCR library. According to the study, TCR beta libraries were built with iRepertoire HTBI primers and CDR3-region Arm-PCR. TCRdb analysed the multiplex PCR reads with MiXCR anew, one entry per CDR3 protein. The table lists roughly 400,000 distinct CDR3 sequences, 15% of them singletons. This specimen belongs to a study of regulatory T cells in long-lasting Graves disease. Across the whole study: Antithyroid drugs had been taken under 3 months by newly diagnosed Graves' patients.

This same sample was also taken into another study, of T cells in Graves' hyperthyroidism and ophthalmopathy. That publication notes: Classification by a 13 V-J model distinguished ophthalmopathy from stable hyperthyroidism.

This material consisted of peripheral blood mononuclear cells (PBMCs), taken at new diagnosis, from a patient treated with antithyroid drugs. This sequence was found in a woman aged 40 to 50 with Graves disease.

The CDR3 DNA is TGTGCCAGCAGTGAAGCAGGGGGCGCTTTGTATGAGCAGTTCTTC. Translation: CASSEAGGALYEQFF. This chain uses TRBV25-1 with TRBJ2-1; 8 bases fit TRBD1. V dropped 2 bases and J dropped 8; count of bases not matched to a gene: 8. Germline CDR1 is MGHDK and CDR2 is SYGVNS. The CDR3 length is 15 residues.